This T cell receptor (beta chain) was sequenced during a study of blood T cells in healthy people across ages. Study-wide points: Comparison with aged donors showed that long-lived donors had more naive CD4+ cells and higher diversity.

With a J-beta primer mix and a sample-barcoded 5' primer, a second PCR ran about 7 to 12 cycles. Carrying 12 random nucleotides, a template-switch adaptor labeled each individual cDNA molecule. TCRdb independently ran MiXCR on the 5' RACE reads; one entry per CDR3 protein. The table has roughly 800,000 distinct CDR3 sequences, around 25% seen once. Details on this clonotype: Its antigen is not known.

Total RNA was isolated from each sample in quantities of at least 6 micrograms. CDR3 length: 13 residues. CDR1 SGHTA and CDR2 FQGNSA come from the germline V gene. This sample also appeared in a second study, on T cells of mothers and their children. From that study: The yield was over 9.5 million TCR beta CDR3 reads from each mother and 2.5 million to 3 million from each child.

The chain recombines TRBV7-2 with TRBJ2-5, with D possibly matching TRBD1 (5 bases). The J call may not be correct, given that the DNA end is closer to TRBJ2-7. The receptor was derived from a boy younger than 18 in good health. Sequencing input: blood. Here the CDR3 reads CASKSGLSYEQYF. The CDR3 DNA reads as TGTGCCAGCAAGTCAGGGCTTTCCTACGAGCAGTACTTC.